This entry lists 17 T cell receptor beta chains sequenced from one sample in a study of blood T cell repertoires in COVID-19. This table comes from immunoSEQ multiplex PCR, and its TCRdb copy is limited to in-frame clones, with some not included. The data contain some 100,000 clones, approximately 87% of them seen just once; the ten biggest clones take up 7.9%. The material sequenced was peripheral blood. These TCRs come from a man between 70 and 80 years old who had recovered from COVID-19.

The rearrangement uses TRBV6-5 and TRBJ2-5; D possibly corresponds to TRBD1 (5 bases). CDR1 and CDR2 (germline): MNHEY, SVGAGI. This CDR3 has 13 residues. Between the trimmed V and J ends, which lost 10 bases and 5 bases, there was a span of 17 bases. This CDR3 is CATSRGAGETQYF. CDR3 nucleotides: TGTGCCACATCCCGTGGGGCCGGGGAGACCCAGTACTTC.

The rearrangement links TRBV3-1 (or the pseudogene TRBV3-2) to TRBJ2-1, with a weak D call TRBD2 (5 bases). The CDR3 has 14 amino acids. Germline V CDR1 and CDR2: LGHDT, YNNKEL (reference sequence). V lost 4 bases to trimming and J lost 1 base, with 8 bases between them. CDR3 nucleotide sequence: TGTGCCAGCAGCCGAGGGCGGTCCTACAATGAGCAGTTCTTC. Protein product: CASSRGRSYNEQFF.

The CDR3 DNA follows: TGTGCCAGCAGCTCGGGGTTTCTAGCGGGGGGGCAAATGAATGAGCAGTTCTTC. Its protein is CASSSGFLAGGQMNEQFF. V usage is TRBV5-8 and J usage is TRBJ2-1; 12 bases fit TRBD2. The CDR3 loop spans 18 amino acids. With 3 bases clipped from V and 7 bases from J, the junction kept 14 bases outside the gene matches. CDR1 and CDR2 from the germline V gene are SGHTS and YDEGEE.

The CDR3 nucleotides read TGTGCCAGCAGTTACGGACAGGGGGACACTGAAGCTTTCTTT. This gives the protein CASSYGQGDTEAFF. V and J are TRBV6-5 and TRBJ1-1, with 10 nucleotides matching TRBD1. After removal of 2 bases from V and 3 bases from J, the junction contained 0 bases not matched to a gene. Germline-derived CDR1 and CDR2 are MNHEY and SVGAGI. CDR3 size: 14 residues.

This clone was seen a single time. The chain links TRBV6-5 to TRBJ1-6; no clear D. This CDR3 spans 14 amino acids. Trimming took 2 bases from V and 7 from J, leaving 9 bases between them. CDR1 and CDR2 (germline): MNHEY, SVGAGI. The CDR3 coding sequence is TGTGCCAGCAGTTACACGGAGAGAAATTCACCCCTCCACTTT. It encodes CASSYTERNSPLHF.

The chain has TRBV15 and TRBJ1-3; D is unclear. The CDR3 length is 17 residues. The V end lost 0 bases, the J end lost 3 bases, and 15 bases lay between the germline ends. Germline V lookup: CDR1 LNHNV, CDR2 YYDKDF (reference sequence). CDR3 sequence: CATSRDSPGIYGNTIYF. The CDR3 nucleotides are TGTGCCACCAGCAGAGATTCCCCGGGAATCTATGGAAACACCATATATTTT.

The count of this clone is one. The gene calls are TRBV6-2 or TRBV6-3 and TRBJ2-3; 9 bases line up with TRBD1. J was trimmed by 1 base and V by 4 bases; bases with no gene match: 0. The CDR3 extends over 14 amino acids. From germline, CDR1 is MNHEY and CDR2 SVGEGT. The CDR3 is CASSWTGGTDTQYF. The CDR3 region has the DNA TGTGCCAGCAGTTGGACAGGGGGCACAGATACGCAGTATTTT.

This clone occurred a few times. The V and J genes are TRBV4-1 and TRBJ2-3, with D possibly matching TRBD1 (5 bases). CDR3 size: 15 residues. CDR1 is MGHRA, CDR2 YSYEKL, per germline. V was shortened by 1 base and J by 5 bases, with 13 bases between the two germline ends. Written as DNA, the CDR3 is TGCGCCAGCAGCCAAGTAGGGGTCCCCCGAGATACGCAGTATTTT. It is translated as CASSQVGVPRDTQYF.

This chain uses TRBV18 with TRBJ1-2; TRBD1 is a possible D gene (5 bases). The CDR3 has 13 amino acids. The germline V and J ends were trimmed by 3 bases and 6 bases, with 11 bases remaining between them. Germline lookup yields CDR1 KGHSH and CDR2 LQKENI. The CDR3 bases are TGTGCCAGCTCACCGACAGCCGTCGATGGCTACACCTTC. It encodes CASSPTAVDGYTF.

V is TRBV12-3 or TRBV12-4 and J is TRBJ2-5; D might be TRBD2 (5 bases). The CDR3 contains 13 residues. The V end was cut by 6 bases, the J end by 3 bases, with 11 bases between. In DNA form, the CDR3 reads TGTGCCAGCAGCCCCTCGGGGAAAGAGACCCAGTACTTC. This sequence encodes CASSPSGKETQYF.

This clone was seen just once. The rearrangement joins TRBV5-1 to TRBJ2-5, with D hard to call. There are 14 residues in the CDR3. In germline, CDR1 is SGHRS, CDR2 YFSETQ. Trimming removed 0 bases at V and 2 bases at J, with 8 bases between. This CDR3 is CASSLVPDQETQYF. DNA for the CDR3: TGCGCCAGCAGCTTGGTGCCAGATCAAGAGACCCAGTACTTC.

The chain employs TRBV5-1 and TRBJ2-7, with 7 nucleotides matching TRBD1. The V gene end was trimmed by 5 bases and the J gene end by 3 bases; junction bases not matched to a gene: 8. There are 14 residues in the CDR3. Germline assignment: CDR1 SGHRS and CDR2 YFSETQ. Here the CDR3 reads CASSRRGLNYEQYF. The CDR3 DNA reads as TGCGCCAGCAGTCGTAGGGGGCTAAACTACGAGCAGTACTTC.

The V gene is TRBV28, the J gene TRBJ2-5; TRBD1 is a possible D gene (6 bases). Germline values: CDR1 MDHEN, CDR2 SYDVKM. The ends were cut back, 8 bases at V and 5 bases at J, with 18 bases in the middle. This CDR3 comprises 14 residues. CDR3 sequence (DNA): TGTGCCAGCCTATTTCCAGGGGTGGGTGAGACCCAGTACTTC. Protein product: CASLFPGVGETQYF.

The chain links TRBV5-4 to TRBJ2-1, with TRBD2 matching over 9 bases. Losses at the gene ends were 1 base for V and 6 bases for J; bases not matched to a gene: 5. The germline gives CDR1 SGHNT, CDR2 YYREEE (reference sequence). The CDR3 spans 15 residues. The CDR3 DNA reads as TGTGCCAGCAGCTTGTTGCAGCGGGGGGTCAATGAGCAGTTCTTC. Protein: CASSLLQRGVNEQFF. Combining the CDR3 with reference TRBV5-4 and TRBJ2-1 gives the whole variable domain ETGVTQSPTHLIKTRGQQVTLRCSSQSGHNTVSWYQQALGQGPQFIFQYYREEENGRGNFPPRFSGLQFPNYSSELNVNALELDDSALYLCASSLLQRGVNEQFFGPGTRLTVL.

The chain carries TRBV28 and TRBJ1-5, with a tentative D call TRBD1 (5 bases). This CDR3 is 15 amino acids long. V was trimmed by 9 bases and J by 0 bases, leaving 15 bases between them. CDR1 is MDHEN, CDR2 SYDVKM, per germline. The CDR3 reads CASGGGLTSNQPQHF. The CDR3 DNA is TGTGCCAGTGGGGGGGGACTTACTAGCAATCAGCCCCAGCATTTT. The variable domain in full, with the rest retrieved from reference TRBV28 and TRBJ1-5, is DVKVTQSSRYLVKRTGEKVFLECVQDMDHENMFWYRQDPGLGLRLIYFSYDVKMKEKGDIPEGYSVSREKKERFSLILESASTNQTSMYLCASGGGLTSNQPQHFGDGTRLSIL.

V is TRBV11-3 and J is TRBJ2-1, with 10 bases aligning to TRBD2. The CDR3 loop spans 15 amino acids. V shed 4 bases, J shed 6 bases, and the junction held 6 bases outside the gene matches. Germline V gene sequence: CDR1 SGHNT, CDR2 YENEEA. For the CDR3, the DNA is TGTGCCAGCAGCTCTCAGCGGGAGGGGGGCAATGAGCAGTTCTTC. It specifies CASSSQREGGNEQFF.

This chain connects TRBV5-5 to TRBJ2-3; TRBD2 matches 7 bases. With V trimmed by 0 bases and J by 4 bases, 2 bases remained unmatched. The germline V gene encodes CDR1 SGHKS and CDR2 YYEKEE (reference sequence). CDR3 length: 14 amino acids. As DNA, the CDR3 is TGTGCCAGCAGCTTGGCCGCGGGGGCAGATACGCAGTATTTT. Translating gives CASSLAAGADTQYF. Looking up the rest from reference TRBV5-5 and TRBJ2-3 gives the full variable domain: DAGVTQSPTHLIKTRGQQVTLRCSPISGHKSVSWYQQVLGQGPQFIFQYYEKEERGRGNFPDRFSARQFPNYSSELNVNALLLGDSALYLCASSLAAGADTQYFGPGTRLTVL.